The entry below describes one T cell receptor (beta chain). What it binds is not known. This record comes from a study of cytomegalovirus exposure and HLA in healthy donors. Study context: Sequencing of 150 million to 200 million T cells in an earlier analysis found around 120 million unique TCR beta sequences. General study findings and limits: Immune exposure information available was restricted to CMV serostatus. A later analysis reportedly identified an Asian-associated ancestry cluster as carrying fewer N-insertions than the roughly 600-donor mean. Fewer than 20,000 TCR beta sequences were associated with HLA alleles at 0.05 false discovery rate in a later analysis.

V gave up 0 bases and J gave up 0 bases; unmatched junction bases: 6. The CDR3 is made up of 19 amino acids. The germline V gene has CDR1 SGHRS and CDR2 YFSETQ. The PCR ran on 60 Vbeta and 13 Jbeta primers. Some clones are missing from TCRdb's copy, which holds only in-frame ones; the method was immunoSEQ multiplex PCR. This table has some 130,000 clones, approximately 83% appearing once. The V call is TRBV5-1, the J call TRBJ2-1; 13 bases are shared with TRBD2. This TCR was recovered from a man aged 35-49 years in good health and CMV-seronegative. Source material: PBMCs. The CDR3 coding sequence is TGCGCCAGCAGCTTGGTTGGACTAGCGGGAGCCGGCTCCTACAATGAGCAGTTCTTC. Its protein product is CASSLVGLAGAGSYNEQFF.